This T cell receptor (beta chain) was documented in a study of HIV-infected children after antiretroviral therapy interruption. Study details: Children were on planned treatment interruption or continuous treatment.

The CDR3 loop spans 12 amino acids. Trimming removed 0 bases at V and 6 bases at J, with 3 bases between. From germline, CDR1 is WSHSY and CDR2 SAAADI. Treatment reported: PENTA 11 planned treatment interruption arm or continuous ART arm. Unique molecular identifiers were included in an RNA-based 3' RACE TCR library. TCRdb re-derived calls from the 3' RACE reads in MiXCR, one entry per CDR3 protein. This table holds fewer than 100,000 distinct CDR3 sequences, about 6.3% found once. This clonotype has ten or more counts. The sequencing used CD45RA+ CD4+ T cells from PBMCs, pooled from several time points, collected from a donor given antiretroviral therapy, either interrupted or continuous. Subset denoted: naive CD4+ CD45RA+ CD45RO- T cells. The TCR sequence derives from a pool of human donors with HIV. V and J are TRBV10-2 and TRBJ2-1; D call uncertain. CDR3 DNA sequence: TGCGCCAGCAGTGAGTCATCCAATGAGCAGTTCTTC. Translated: CASSESSNEQFF.